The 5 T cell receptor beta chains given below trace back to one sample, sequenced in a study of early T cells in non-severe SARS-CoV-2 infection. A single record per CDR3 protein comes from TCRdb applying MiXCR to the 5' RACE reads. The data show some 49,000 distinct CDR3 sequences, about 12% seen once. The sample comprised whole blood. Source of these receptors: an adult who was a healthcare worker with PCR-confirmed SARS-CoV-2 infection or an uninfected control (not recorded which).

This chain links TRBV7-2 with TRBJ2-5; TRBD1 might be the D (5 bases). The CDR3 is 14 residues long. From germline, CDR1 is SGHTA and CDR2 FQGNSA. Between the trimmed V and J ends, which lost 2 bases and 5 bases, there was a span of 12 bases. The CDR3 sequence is CASSLLGPRETQYF. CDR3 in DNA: TGTGCCAGCAGCTTATTGGGGCCCAGGGAGACCCAGTACTTC.

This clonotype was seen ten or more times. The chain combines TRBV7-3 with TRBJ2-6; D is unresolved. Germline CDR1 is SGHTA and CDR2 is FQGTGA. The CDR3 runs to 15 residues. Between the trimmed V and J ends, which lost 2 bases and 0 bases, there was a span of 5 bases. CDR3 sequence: CASSLSPSGANVLTF. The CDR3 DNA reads TGTGCCAGCAGCTTATCTCCCTCTGGGGCCAACGTCCTGACTTTC.

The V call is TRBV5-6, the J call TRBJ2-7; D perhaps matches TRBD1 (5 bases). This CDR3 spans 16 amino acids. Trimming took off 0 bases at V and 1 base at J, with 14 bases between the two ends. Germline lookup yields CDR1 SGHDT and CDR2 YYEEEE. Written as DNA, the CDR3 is TGTGCCAGCAGCTTGGCCCGAGGCAGGGAATCCTACGAGCAGTACTTC. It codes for CASSLARGRESYEQYF.

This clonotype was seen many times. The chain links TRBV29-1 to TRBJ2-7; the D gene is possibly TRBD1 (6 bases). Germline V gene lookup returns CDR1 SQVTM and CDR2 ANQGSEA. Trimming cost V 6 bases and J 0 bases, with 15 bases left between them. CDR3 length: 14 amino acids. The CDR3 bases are TGCAGCGTCACAGGGTCTCGAAGCTCCTACGAGCAGTACTTC. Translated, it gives CSVTGSRSSYEQYF.

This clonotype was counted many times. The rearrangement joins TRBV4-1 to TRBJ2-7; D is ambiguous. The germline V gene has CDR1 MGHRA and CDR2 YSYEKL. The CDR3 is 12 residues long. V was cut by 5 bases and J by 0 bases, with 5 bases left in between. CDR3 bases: TGCGCCAGCAGCTCTAGCTCCTACGAGCAGTACTTC. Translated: CASSSSSYEQYF.